These 31 T cell receptor beta chains were all obtained from the same sample, sequenced in a study of spatial heterogeneity in lung cancer. The time point denotes: sample taken at primary tumor resection. Study outcomes and limitations: For expanded intratumoral alpha and beta TCRs, counts tracked tumor mutation counts.

For these TCRs, the target antigens are not known. Each CDR3 protein is one row after TCRdb ran MiXCR on the 5' RACE reads. The sample comprises about 18,000 distinct CDR3 sequences, 5.5% to 6.5% of which are singletons, and around 3.6% rests with the top ten. The sequencing used lung tumor tissue, collected at surgery. Source of these receptors: a female donor with early-stage non-small cell lung cancer.

This clonotype is classed as medium-sized. The V and J genes are TRBV11-2 and TRBJ2-2; D gene uncertain. Germline CDR1 SGHAT, CDR2 FQNNGV. V lost 5 bases and J lost 0, with 4 bases in between. The CDR3 has 13 residues. The CDR3 DNA follows: TGTGCCAGCAGCCTAACGAACACCGGGGAGCTGTTTTTT. It yields the protein CASSLTNTGELFF.

In its sample, this clonotype was seen a few times. The chain joins TRBV4-3 to TRBJ2-3, with D unclear. The CDR3 extends over 15 amino acids. V was cut by 2 bases and J by 0 bases, with 9 bases left in between. Germline loops: CDR1 LGHNA, CDR2 YSLEER. This chain's CDR3 is CASSQTRQSTDTQYF. For the CDR3, the DNA is TGCGCCAGCAGCCAAACGCGCCAGAGCACAGATACGCAGTATTTT.

This clonotype came up a few times. A much bigger clone sits one base away, suggesting this may be a read error. The chain couples TRBV6-2 or TRBV6-3 to TRBJ1-2; 8 nucleotides agree with TRBD1. The CDR3 runs 13 residues. CDR1 and CDR2 (germline): MNHEY, SVGEGT. The CDR3, as DNA: TGTGTCAGCAGTCATGGACAGGGCTATGGCTACACCTTC. Encoded protein: CVSSHGQGYGYTF.

At least ten counts were recorded for this clonotype. The gene calls are TRBV20-1 and TRBJ2-7, with D possibly matching TRBD2 (5 bases). Trimming cost V 1 base and J 4 bases, with 23 bases left between them. Germline CDR1 reads DFQATT; CDR2 reads SNEGSKA (reference sequence). This CDR3 has 17 amino acids. The chain's CDR3 is CSARARLEVRSLYEQYF. In DNA form, the CDR3 reads TGCAGTGCTAGAGCCCGACTGGAGGTCAGAAGCCTTTACGAGCAGTACTTC.

The table lists this clonotype with many counts. V usage is TRBV7-8 and J usage is TRBJ1-5; 8 bases line up with TRBD1. This CDR3 is 15 amino acids long. Germline V gene data show CDR1 as SGHVS and CDR2 as FQNEAQ. With 1 base clipped from V and 6 bases from J, the junction kept 5 bases outside the gene matches. CDR3 protein: CASSLGQGRVQPQHF. The CDR3 DNA follows: TGTGCCAGCAGCTTAGGACAGGGGAGGGTTCAGCCCCAGCATTTT.

By share of the sample, this clonotype is medium-sized. The V and J genes are TRBV20-1 and TRBJ2-3; TRBD2 aligns across 11 bases. Germline CDR1 reads DFQATT; CDR2 reads SNEGSKA (reference sequence). V lost 6 bases, J lost 2 bases, and 10 bases stayed unmatched. The length of the CDR3 is 16 residues. CDR3 in DNA: TGCAGTGCAAAGCCCCATAGCGGGGGGGCCACAGATACGCAGTATTTT. Amino acid sequence: CSAKPHSGGATDTQYF.

This clonotype came up a few times. This chain uses TRBV6-5 with TRBJ2-2; D might be TRBD2 (6 bases). CDR3 size: 15 residues. Germline V gives CDR1 MNHEY, CDR2 SVGAGI. V was pared by 4 bases and J by 0 bases, with 9 bases between. CDR3 sequence: CASSSWGANTGELFF. The CDR3 DNA reads TGTGCCAGCAGTTCATGGGGGGCGAACACCGGGGAGCTGTTTTTT.

The V call is TRBV6-2 or TRBV6-3, the J call TRBJ2-1, with TRBD2 matching 13 bases. The CDR3 consists of 16 residues. The junction had 7 bases not matched to a gene; V was cut back by 2 bases and J by 9 bases. Germline loops: CDR1 MNHEY, CDR2 SVGEGT. CDR3 coding DNA: TGTGCCAGCAGTTACAGTGGACTAGCGGGAGTTGGTGAGCAGTTCTTC. Translated, it gives CASSYSGLAGVGEQFF.

The rearrangement links TRBV6-2 or TRBV6-3 to TRBJ1-1; D unclear. The CDR3 has 12 amino acids. V was pared by 4 bases and J by 7 bases, with 10 bases between. Germline V gives CDR1 MNHEY, CDR2 SVGEGT. The CDR3 loop reads CASSWGGSEAFF. The CDR3 region has the DNA TGTGCCAGCAGTTGGGGAGGCAGTGAAGCTTTCTTT.

This clonotype was picked up a small number of times. The chain employs TRBV20-1 and TRBJ1-4, with D possibly being TRBD1 (5 bases). CDR1 is DFQATT, CDR2 SNEGSKA, per germline (reference sequence). The CDR3 covers 13 residues. V was clipped by 3 bases and J by 8 bases, with 13 bases between them. Here the CDR3 DNA reads TGCAGTGCTAGTGTCGGGGGGGACGAAAAACTGTTTTTT. Its protein is CSASVGGDEKLFF.

The genes are TRBV20-1 and TRBJ2-3, with 7 bases matching TRBD1. This CDR3 spans 14 amino acids. In germline, CDR1 is DFQATT, CDR2 SNEGSKA (reference sequence). Trimming at V came to 5 bases and at J to 2 bases, leaving 7 bases not matched to a gene. The CDR3 loop reads CSAPRGRNTDTQYF. CDR3 DNA: TGCAGTGCTCCGAGGGGGCGGAACACAGATACGCAGTATTTT.

This clonotype was detected ten times or more. The V gene is TRBV28, the J gene TRBJ2-1; 9 nucleotides align to TRBD2. Germline V gives CDR1 MDHEN, CDR2 SYDVKM. Losses at the gene ends were 6 bases for V and 7 bases for J; bases not matched to a gene: 10. The CDR3 sequence is 15 residues long. The CDR3 coding sequence is TGTGCCAGCAGCCCGTTTAGGACTAGCGAGAATGAGCAGTTCTTC. This encodes CASSPFRTSENEQFF.

This clonotype has just one count. This chain uses TRBV28 with TRBJ2-3, with 7 positions matching TRBD1. Losses at the gene ends were 2 bases for V and 3 bases for J; bases not matched to a gene: 2. There are 14 residues in the CDR3. The germline V gene encodes CDR1 MDHEN and CDR2 SYDVKM. CDR3 amino acids: CASSLRGQTDTQYF. Here the CDR3 DNA reads TGTGCCAGCAGTTTACGGGGACAGACAGATACGCAGTATTTT.

This clonotype was seen at least ten times. The chain has TRBV7-2 and TRBJ1-6; the D is unclear. V lost 2 bases to trimming and J lost 13 bases, with 9 bases between them. CDR3 length: 12 amino acids. Germline assignment: CDR1 SGHTA and CDR2 FQGNSA. CDR3 region: CASSLLGFPLHF. The CDR3 DNA reads as TGTGCCAGCAGCTTATTGGGGTTCCCCCTCCACTTT.

This clonotype has a count of ten or more. The chain uses TRBV28 and TRBJ2-7, with D hard to call. The germline V and J ends were trimmed by 2 bases and 9 bases, with 11 bases remaining between them. Germline V gene lookup returns CDR1 MDHEN and CDR2 SYDVKM. The CDR3 totals 12 residues. The CDR3 is CASSLGTGGQYF. The CDR3 nucleotides are TGTGCCAGCAGTTTAGGTACGGGTGGGCAGTACTTC.

In this sample, this clonotype turned up many times. J is TRBJ1-1 and V is TRBV20-1; weak D call: TRBD1 (5 bases). The CDR3 contains 15 residues. V lost 3 bases, J lost 3 bases, and 17 bases lay in between. Germline-derived CDR1 and CDR2 are DFQATT and SNEGSKA (reference sequence). The CDR3 loop is CSASIGPTGDTEAFF. The CDR3 DNA reads as TGCAGTGCTAGTATAGGTCCCACAGGTGACACTGAAGCTTTCTTT.

This clonotype was detected many times. V usage is TRBV24-1 and J usage is TRBJ2-3, with D possibly TRBD2 on 5 matching bases. Germline lookup yields CDR1 KGHDR and CDR2 SFDVKD. Trimming cost V 3 bases and J 2 bases, with 11 bases left between them. CDR3 length: 15 amino acids. The CDR3 DNA follows: TGTGCCACCAGTGATGCCCGGGAACTCACAGATACGCAGTATTTT. It yields the protein CATSDARELTDTQYF.

At least ten counts were recorded for this clonotype. The chain employs TRBV2 and TRBJ1-3; D is unresolved. Germline lookup yields CDR1 SNHLY and CDR2 FYNNEI. Between the trimmed V and J ends, which lost 5 bases and 1 base, there was a span of 12 bases. The CDR3 covers 15 residues. The CDR3 sequence: CASSRREQSGNTIYF. CDR3 DNA sequence: TGTGCCAGCAGTCGGAGGGAACAATCTGGAAACACCATATATTTT. Complete variable domain (other parts from reference TRBV2 and TRBJ1-3): EPEVTQTPSHQVTQMGQEVILRCVPISNHLYFYWYRQILGQKVEFLVSFYNNEISEKSEIFDDQFSVERPDGSNFTLKIRSTKLEDSAMYFCASSRREQSGNTIYFGEGSWLTVV.

There are many counts of this clonotype. The chain joins TRBV5-1 to TRBJ1-2; TRBD1 matches 10 bases. Trimming removed 3 bases from V and 8 bases from J; junction bases left unmatched: 7. The CDR3 spans 14 residues. Germline values: CDR1 SGHRS, CDR2 YFSETQ. The CDR3 DNA reads TGCGCCAGCAGCTCCCGACAGGGGGCCTTGGGCTACACCTTC. Amino acids: CASSSRQGALGYTF.

Ten or more counts support this clonotype. The chain uses TRBV20-1 and TRBJ2-3; 7 positions match TRBD2. The V segment lost 2 bases and the J segment 6 bases; nucleotides outside the gene matches: 14. The CDR3 runs 16 residues. In germline, CDR1 is DFQATT, CDR2 SNEGSKA (reference sequence). DNA for the CDR3: TGCAGTGCTAGAACCTACGGACTAGATTGGAGGGATACGCAGTATTTT. Its protein is CSARTYGLDWRDTQYF.

Many counts were recorded for this clonotype. The chain couples TRBV20-1 to TRBJ2-2, with D unresolved. Germline V gene data show CDR1 as DFQATT and CDR2 as SNEGSKA (reference sequence). Trimming pared 0 bases from V and 2 bases from J, leaving 16 bases between. CDR3 length equals 17 residues. The CDR3 coding sequence is TGCAGTGCTAGAGATCGAGTCAAGGGCGGTAACACCGGGGAGCTGTTTTTT. It translates to CSARDRVKGGNTGELFF.

This clonotype occurred many times. CDR3 sequence: CSARASHGTTEAFF. Written as DNA, the CDR3 is TGCAGTGCTAGAGCCTCCCACGGGACCACTGAAGCTTTCTTT. The rearrangement joins TRBV20-1 to TRBJ1-1, with a possible D match to TRBD1 (5 bases). Germline CDR1 and CDR2: DFQATT and SNEGSKA (reference sequence). This CDR3 is built from 14 residues. V dropped 1 base and J dropped 4 bases, with 13 bases sitting between them.

This clonotype was recorded at least ten times. The chain is built from TRBV7-2 and TRBJ2-3; weak D call: TRBD2 (5 bases). The V end lost 1 base, the J end lost 1 base, and 9 bases lay between the germline ends. Per the germline V gene, CDR1 is SGHTA and CDR2 is FQGNSA. This CDR3 region has 15 residues. The CDR3 DNA is TGTGCCAGCAGCTTAGGGTTCGGGGGCACAGATACGCAGTATTTT. It specifies CASSLGFGGTDTQYF.

In its sample, this clonotype ranks as medium-sized. V usage is TRBV6-5 and J usage is TRBJ1-1; D is undetermined. In germline, CDR1 is MNHEY, CDR2 SVGAGI. Trimming removed 6 bases at V and 3 bases at J, with 8 bases between. The CDR3 spans 12 residues. The CDR3 here is CASRRGYTEAFF. The CDR3 coding sequence is TGTGCCAGCAGGCGTGGCTACACTGAAGCTTTCTTT.

There are many counts of this clonotype. The chain is built from TRBV5-6 and TRBJ2-1; either TRBD1 or TRBD2 may fit D (6 bases each). Germline V lookup: CDR1 SGHDT, CDR2 YYEEEE. The CDR3 has 13 amino acids. Trimming stripped 2 bases from V and 9 bases from J, with 12 bases between. The CDR3, as DNA: TGTGCCAGCAGCTTTGAGGGGGGCGGTGAGCAGTTCTTC. Encoded protein: CASSFEGGGEQFF. Based on the CDR3 plus reference TRBV5-6 and TRBJ2-1, the full variable domain is DAGVTQSPTHLIKTRGQQVTLRCSPKSGHDTVSWYQQALGQGPQFIFQYYEEEERQRGNFPDRFSGHQFPNYSSELNVNALLLGDSALYLCASSFEGGGEQFFGPGTRLTVL.

In this sample, this clonotype turned up many times. The gene calls are TRBV3-1 and TRBJ1-4; 10 bases map to TRBD1. With V trimmed by 0 bases and J by 5 bases, 0 bases remained unmatched. CDR3 size: 15 residues. Per the germline V gene, CDR1 is LGHDT and CDR2 is YNNKEL (reference sequence). CDR3 residues: CASSQEGQGNEKLFF. In DNA form, the CDR3 reads TGTGCCAGCAGCCAAGAGGGACAGGGGAATGAAAAACTGTTTTTT.

This clonotype has just a few counts. This chain uses TRBV5-1 with TRBJ2-3; 12 bases agree with TRBD2. The CDR3 extends over 16 amino acids. Germline V gives CDR1 SGHRS, CDR2 YFSETQ. V was pared by 4 bases and J by 1 base, with 4 bases of the junction left unmatched. CDR3 loop: CASSQGLAGGTDTQYF. The DNA of the CDR3 is TGCGCCAGCAGCCAGGGACTAGCGGGCGGCACAGATACGCAGTATTTT.

This clonotype was seen at least ten times. The chain uses TRBV6-5 and TRBJ2-7, with 11 bases lining up with TRBD2. The CDR3 is 17 residues long. In germline, CDR1 is MNHEY, CDR2 SVGAGI. Trimming at V came to 5 bases and at J to 0 bases, leaving 9 bases not matched to a gene. The DNA of the CDR3 is TGTGCCAGCAGTCAAAGGACTAGCGGGCTAAGCTCCTACGAGCAGTACTTC. Translation gives CASSQRTSGLSSYEQYF.

Note on this clonotype: One end of the junction fails to match germline, which may point to a read error. CDR3 protein: CSAREGNRGGSQF. CDR3 nucleotides: TGCAGTGCTAGAGAGGGTAATAGAGGCGGGTCGCAGTTT. J is TRBJ2-3 and V is TRBV20-1, with D possibly matching TRBD2 (5 bases). This CDR3 contains 13 residues. Germline-derived CDR1 and CDR2 are DFQATT and SNEGSKA (reference sequence).

This clonotype was observed many times. The genes are TRBV2 and TRBJ1-5, with D possibly matching TRBD1 (5 bases). The V end was cut by 6 bases, the J end by 4 bases, with 10 bases between. Germline V gene data show CDR1 as SNHLY and CDR2 as FYNNEI. This CDR3 is built from 13 residues. The chain's CDR3 is CASRGDGNQPQHF. Written as DNA, the CDR3 is TGTGCCAGCAGGGGGGACGGTAATCAGCCCCAGCATTTT.

At least ten counts were recorded for this clonotype. V and J are TRBV19 and TRBJ2-6; D remains ambiguous. The CDR3 loop spans 16 amino acids. Germline V lookup: CDR1 LNHDA, CDR2 SQIVND (reference sequence). V gave up 3 bases and J gave up 2 bases, with 11 bases separating them. Written as DNA, the CDR3 is TGTGCCAGTAGTATTTTCGGGTCTACTGGGGCCAACGTCCTGACTTTC. Its translation: CASSIFGSTGANVLTF.